This T cell receptor beta chain was identified in a study of T cell repertoires in cytomegalovirus infection. For the study at large: Both CMV infection and a matching HLA type were indicated by public TCR beta signatures. Study findings and constraints: Identification of carriers of CMV plus the relevant HLA was achieved through cumulative public TCR beta family frequency.

TCRdb reanalysed the reads using MiXCR and keeps one entry per CDR3 protein. The table includes some 350,000 distinct CDR3 sequences, roughly 28% detected once. Comments on this clonotype: Its antigen is not identified.

This CDR3 is 16 amino acids long. Germline lookup yields CDR1 SGHTA and CDR2 FQGNSA. Trimming removed 1 base from V and 5 bases from J, with 12 bases in between. Sequences were derived from cultured PBMCs, sampled from culture after CMV antigen stimulation. The J gene is TRBJ1-6, the V gene TRBV7-2; D is uncertain. The sequence came from a human donor in good health (CMV status not recorded). Some clones in this sample may be carry-over from other donors' samples. The CDR3 protein is CASSLGGIQNNSPLHF. The CDR3 coding sequence is TGTGCCAGCAGCTTAGGAGGGATACAGAATAATTCACCCCTCCACTTT.